One and the same sample provided the 11 T cell receptor beta chains below, sequenced in a study of blood T cell repertoires in COVID-19. Clones were read by immunoSEQ multiplex PCR, and TCRdb kept only the in-frame ones, dropping some. In the table there are 350,000 to 500,000 clones, nearly 90% of which are singletons. Material for sequencing was PBMCs or T cells enriched from blood (not recorded which). The receptors derive from a woman younger than 30 who had been exposed to COVID-19.

The rearrangement uses TRBV24-1 and TRBJ1-2, with 8 positions matching TRBD1. The germline gives CDR1 KGHDR, CDR2 SFDVKD. With 3 bases clipped from V and 8 bases from J, the junction kept 4 bases outside the gene matches. The CDR3 consists of 13 residues. CDR3 loop: CATSDEQGDGYTF. The CDR3 DNA reads TGTGCCACCAGTGATGAACAGGGGGACGGCTACACCTTC.

V is TRBV7-9 and J is TRBJ2-7, with D possibly matching TRBD2 (6 bases). The CDR3 contains 15 residues. Trimming left V 5 bases short and J 2 bases short, with 16 bases between. Looked up from germline, CDR1 is SEHNR and CDR2 is FQNEAQ (reference sequence). CDR3 region: CASSPPPPGAYEQYF. The DNA of the CDR3 is TGTGCCAGCAGCCCTCCCCCACCGGGAGCCTACGAGCAGTACTTC.

For this clone: This sample also contains other DNA sequences that code for the same CDR3. This sequence joins TRBV28 and TRBJ1-1; 9 bases fit TRBD1. The CDR3 spans 14 residues. V lost 2 bases and J lost 4; bases outside the gene matches: 2. Germline CDR1 MDHEN, CDR2 SYDVKM. CDR3 in amino acids: CASSLTGGSTEAFF. CDR3 bases: TGTGCCAGCAGTTTAACAGGGGGCAGCACTGAAGCTTTCTTT.

The chain links TRBV19 to TRBJ2-2; D might be TRBD2 (7 bases). The germline gives CDR1 LNHDA, CDR2 SQIVND (reference sequence). Trimming stripped 5 bases from V and 2 bases from J, with 15 bases between. The CDR3 covers 16 residues. The DNA of the CDR3 is TGTGCCAGTAGTGCCTGGGAGGGGGGCAACACCGGGGAGCTGTTTTTT. It specifies CASSAWEGGNTGELFF.

The V gene is TRBV19, the J gene TRBJ2-3; 7 bases align to TRBD2. Losses at the gene ends were 3 bases for V and 4 bases for J; bases not matched to a gene: 7. The germline V gene encodes CDR1 LNHDA and CDR2 SQIVND (reference sequence). CDR3 size: 15 residues. CDR3 loop: CASSIVGGPSDTQYF. CDR3 coding DNA: TGTGCCAGTAGTATTGTGGGAGGGCCTTCAGATACGCAGTATTTT. Together with reference TRBV19 and TRBJ2-3, the CDR3 gives the full variable domain: DGGITQSPKYLFRKEGQNVTLSCEQNLNHDAMYWYRQDPGQGLRLIYYSQIVNDFQKGDIAEGYSVSREKKESFPLTVTSAQKNPTAFYLCASSIVGGPSDTQYFGPGTRLTVL.

This rearrangement joins TRBV4-3 to TRBJ2-6; D is unclear. CDR3 size: 15 residues. Trimming pared 1 base from V and 1 base from J, leaving 5 bases between. Germline assignment: CDR1 LGHNA and CDR2 YSLEER. The CDR3 loop is CASSQAVSGANVLTF. CDR3 DNA: TGCGCCAGCAGCCAAGCTGTTTCTGGGGCCAACGTCCTGACTTTC.

This rearrangement joins TRBV6-5 to TRBJ2-7; TRBD1 agrees at 8 bases. The CDR3 is 14 residues long. Germline CDR1 is MNHEY and CDR2 is SVGAGI. With 6 bases clipped from V and 2 bases from J, the junction kept 6 bases outside the gene matches. The CDR3 sequence is CASRTDRATYEQYF. Written as DNA, the CDR3 is TGTGCCAGCAGGACGGACAGGGCTACCTACGAGCAGTACTTC.

The V and J genes are TRBV7-6 and TRBJ2-7; 8 bases align to TRBD1. The V and J ends lost 1 base and 6 bases, in that order; junction bases with no gene match: 11. Germline assignment: CDR1 SGHVS and CDR2 FNYEAQ. The CDR3 has 16 amino acids. The CDR3, as DNA: TGTGCCAGCAGCTTAGGGGAGACAGGACAGGGAGTCGAGCAGTACTTC. It encodes CASSLGETGQGVEQYF.

The CDR3, as DNA: TGTGCCAGCAGTTTGGGCGGGCAGACCCAGTACTTC. This codes for CASSLGGQTQYF. The rearrangement links TRBV28 to TRBJ2-5, with a tentative D call TRBD2 (5 bases). The germline V gene encodes CDR1 MDHEN and CDR2 SYDVKM. Between the trimmed V and J ends, which lost 3 bases and 6 bases, there was a span of 8 bases. This CDR3 is built from 12 residues.

V and J are TRBV19 and TRBJ2-2; maybe TRBD1 (6 bases). This CDR3 is 14 amino acids long. CDR1 and CDR2 (germline): LNHDA, SQIVND (reference sequence). Trimming removed 4 bases from V and 2 bases from J, with 8 bases in between. CDR3 loop: CASSRDTNTGELFF. The CDR3 bases are TGTGCCAGTAGTAGGGACACTAACACCGGGGAGCTGTTTTTT. Full variable domain (outside the CDR3, taken from reference TRBV19 and TRBJ2-2): DGGITQSPKYLFRKEGQNVTLSCEQNLNHDAMYWYRQDPGQGLRLIYYSQIVNDFQKGDIAEGYSVSREKKESFPLTVTSAQKNPTAFYLCASSRDTNTGELFFGEGSRLTVL.

The V and J genes are TRBV3-1 (or the pseudogene TRBV3-2) and TRBJ1-3; the match to TRBD1 covers 9 bases. With V trimmed by 4 bases and J by 1 base, 8 bases remained unmatched. This CDR3 is 17 amino acids long. CDR1 LGHDT and CDR2 YNNKEL come from the germline V gene (reference sequence). CDR3 sequence reads: CASSLQGAARSGNTIYF. The CDR3, as DNA: TGTGCCAGCAGCCTACAGGGGGCCGCAAGGTCTGGAAACACCATATATTTT.